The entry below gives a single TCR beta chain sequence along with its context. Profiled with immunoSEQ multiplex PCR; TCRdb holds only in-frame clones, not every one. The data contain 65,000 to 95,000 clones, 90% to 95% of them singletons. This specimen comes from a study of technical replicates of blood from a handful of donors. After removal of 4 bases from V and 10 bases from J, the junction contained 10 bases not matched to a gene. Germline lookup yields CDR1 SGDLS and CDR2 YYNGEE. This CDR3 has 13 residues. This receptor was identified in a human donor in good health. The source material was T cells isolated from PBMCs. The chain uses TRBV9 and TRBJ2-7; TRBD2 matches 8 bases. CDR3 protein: CASSSGGPAEQYF. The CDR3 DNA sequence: TGTGCCAGCAGCTCGGGGGGGCCGGCAGAACAGTACTTC.